This T cell receptor beta chain was identified during a study of blood T cell repertoires in COVID-19. Study background: The United States, Italy and Spain were the sources of the acute and convalescent COVID-19 samples. T cells, B-cell-depleted T cells, or PBMCs supplied cDNA or gDNA.

In germline, CDR1 is LNHDA, CDR2 SQIVND (reference sequence). V lost 9 bases to trimming and J lost 3 bases, with 21 bases between them. This CDR3 has 16 amino acids. In the original workflow: Reference gene primer amplification gave estimated nucleated cell counts. Produced via immunoSEQ multiplex PCR; TCRdb's table is partial and in-frame only. V, J and clone size are taken as reported in that table, and D and trimming were inferred from the DNA itself. Of tens of thousands of clones in the sample, 80% to 90% are singletons; the top ten hold 4% to 5.5%. The gene calls are TRBV19 and TRBJ2-1, with D tentatively TRBD1 (5 bases). The sequence was collected from a woman over 75 with active or convalescent COVID-19. The material sequenced was peripheral blood. CDR3 sequence reads: CASGQGPPGSYNEQFF. In DNA form, the CDR3 reads TGTGCCAGCGGACAAGGACCCCCGGGCAGCTACAATGAGCAGTTCTTC.